The 17 T cell receptor beta chains reported below all come from one sample, sequenced in a study of shared clonotypes between healthy human individuals. The assay was immunoSEQ multiplex PCR, and TCRdb's table has in-frame clones only and misses some. The repertoire includes about 2.3 million clones, under 95% of them detected once, and around 0.4% sits in the top ten. The sequencing input was naive CD4+ T cells from PBMCs. Subset meaning: CD45RA+ positively selected. These receptors all stem from a young man in good health. Some clones in this sample may be carry-over from other donors' samples.

The rearrangement joins TRBV5-1 to TRBJ2-1; 12 positions match TRBD2. CDR3 length: 17 amino acids. With 4 bases clipped from V and 5 bases from J, the junction kept 10 bases outside the gene matches. The germline CDR1 and CDR2 sequences are SGHRS and YFSETQ. The CDR3 region has the DNA TGCGCCAGCAGCCCACACATAGGACTAGCGGGAAACAATGAGCAGTTCTTC. It encodes CASSPHIGLAGNNEQFF.

As for this clone: Other DNA variants within this sample encode the same CDR3. This chain uses TRBV5-1 with TRBJ2-5; 7 bases map to TRBD2. After removal of 4 bases from V and 2 bases from J, the junction contained 5 bases not matched to a gene. The CDR3 is 14 residues long. The germline V gene encodes CDR1 SGHRS and CDR2 YFSETQ. The CDR3 bases are TGCGCCAGCAGCCCGGGAGGTCAGCAAGAGACCCAGTACTTC. It specifies CASSPGGQQETQYF.

V is TRBV5-1 and J is TRBJ2-2; D may be TRBD1 (5 bases). Trimming stripped 9 bases from V and 5 bases from J, with 17 bases between. The CDR3 loop spans 14 amino acids. Germline V gene lookup returns CDR1 SGHRS and CDR2 YFSETQ. The CDR3 nucleotides read TGCGCCACCTCGGCCCAGGGTGGGACCGGGGAGCTGTTTTTT. Residues: CATSAQGGTGELFF.

The chain employs TRBV21-1 and TRBJ2-5; the table's D call, TRBD2, has no DNA check behind it. TRBV21-1 is a pseudogene. CDR3 length: 16 residues. CDR3 coding DNA: TGTGCCAGCAGCAAAGTGGTCGGGAGACCTCAAGAGACCCAGTACTTC. This sequence encodes CASSKVVGRPQETQYF.

The gene calls are TRBV19 and TRBJ1-3; D uncertain. CDR3 length: 15 amino acids. CDR1 is LNHDA and CDR2 is SQIVND in the germline V gene (reference sequence). Trimming stripped 0 bases from V and 3 bases from J, with 9 bases between. CDR3 nucleotide sequence: TGTGCCAGTAGTATAGACCCGACGGGTGGAAACACCATATATTTT. Translation: CASSIDPTGGNTIYF. Combining the CDR3 with reference TRBV19 and TRBJ1-3 gives the whole variable domain DGGITQSPKYLFRKEGQNVTLSCEQNLNHDAMYWYRQDPGQGLRLIYYSQIVNDFQKGDIAEGYSVSREKKESFPLTVTSAQKNPTAFYLCASSIDPTGGNTIYFGEGSWLTVV.

The chain couples TRBV27 to TRBJ1-1, with D tentatively TRBD1 (5 bases). V lost 5 bases, J lost 4 bases, and 8 bases lay in between. Germline assignment: CDR1 MNHEY and CDR2 SMNVEV (reference sequence). This CDR3 is built from 12 residues. The CDR3 sequence: CASSTGATEAFF. The CDR3 nucleotides are TGTGCCAGCAGTACCGGGGCCACTGAAGCTTTCTTT.

In regard to this clone: Other DNA sequences from this sample encode an identical CDR3 as well. This chain uses TRBV11-2 with TRBJ1-1; 8 nucleotides agree with TRBD1. Germline V gene data show CDR1 as SGHAT and CDR2 as FQNNGV. J was trimmed by 4 bases and V by 5 bases; bases with no gene match: 3. This CDR3 region has 13 residues. The CDR3, as DNA: TGTGCCAGCAGCCTAACAGGGGGCACTGAAGCTTTCTTT. Translating gives CASSLTGGTEAFF.

The chain couples TRBV5-4 to TRBJ2-1; 7 positions match TRBD2. Germline CDR1 and CDR2: SGHNT and YYREEE (reference sequence). V lost 3 bases, J lost 9 bases, and 0 bases stayed unmatched. CDR3 length equals 11 residues. The CDR3 is CASSWGGEQFF. CDR3 nucleotides: TGTGCCAGCAGCTGGGGGGGTGAGCAGTTCTTC.

The chain couples TRBV27 to TRBJ2-5; D is unclear. V was pared by 6 bases and J by 5 bases, with 13 bases between. Germline V gene sequence: CDR1 MNHEY, CDR2 SMNVEV (reference sequence). This CDR3 comprises 13 residues. As DNA, the CDR3 is TGTGCCAGCAGCCGAAGCTTATCGGAGACCCAGTACTTC. It specifies CASSRSLSETQYF.

V usage is TRBV4-1 and J usage is TRBJ2-1, with 7 bases that match TRBD1. The junction had 3 bases not matched to a gene; V was cut back by 4 bases and J by 0 bases. The CDR3 runs to 15 residues. Germline assignment: CDR1 MGHRA and CDR2 YSYEKL. The CDR3 spells CASSRTGVSYNEQFF. In DNA form, the CDR3 reads TGCGCCAGCAGCCGGACAGGAGTCTCCTACAATGAGCAGTTCTTC.

CDR3 nucleotide sequence: TGTGCCTGGAACGTCCAGGGGGCTCGGCAGTACTTC. Translated, it gives CAWNVQGARQYF. The genes are TRBV30 and TRBJ2-7; 8 positions match TRBD1. Unmatched junction bases numbered 8, after V lost 4 bases and J lost 9 bases. The CDR3 runs 12 residues. Germline CDR1 GTSNPN, CDR2 SVGIG (reference sequence).

The CDR3 DNA follows: TGTGCCAGCAGCTTGTTATCAGGGGGGCGGCACACCGGGGAGCTGTTTTTT. Residues: CASSLLSGGRHTGELFF. V gene TRBV5-4 combines with J gene TRBJ2-2; a possible D gene is TRBD1 (7 bases). V lost 1 base and J 3 bases, leaving 16 bases between the germline ends. Looked up from germline, CDR1 is SGHNT and CDR2 is YYREEE (reference sequence). The CDR3 loop spans 17 amino acids. Filled out from reference TRBV5-4 and TRBJ2-2, the complete variable domain reads ETGVTQSPTHLIKTRGQQVTLRCSSQSGHNTVSWYQQALGQGPQFIFQYYREEENGRGNFPPRFSGLQFPNYSSELNVNALELDDSALYLCASSLLSGGRHTGELFFGEGSRLTVL.

This clone was seen a single time. The chain carries TRBV11-2 and TRBJ2-1, with 9 positions matching TRBD2. The CDR3 covers 13 residues. Germline loops: CDR1 SGHAT, CDR2 FQNNGV. V trimming: 5 bases; J trimming: 12 bases; junction bases outside the gene matches: 8. The CDR3 protein is CASSLDPTSGQFF. Here the CDR3 DNA reads TGTGCCAGCAGCCTCGATCCGACTAGCGGGCAGTTCTTC.

The chain recombines TRBV19 with TRBJ2-5; D might be TRBD1 (6 bases). The germline V and J ends were trimmed by 5 bases and 4 bases, with 20 bases remaining between them. Germline V gene data show CDR1 as LNHDA and CDR2 as SQIVND (reference sequence). This CDR3 spans 16 amino acids. The CDR3 nucleotides read TGTGCCAGTAGTCCCCAGGGGCTGTGGGATCCAGAGACCCAGTACTTC. This encodes CASSPQGLWDPETQYF. The complete variable domain, with remaining parts taken from reference TRBV19 and TRBJ2-5, reads DGGITQSPKYLFRKEGQNVTLSCEQNLNHDAMYWYRQDPGQGLRLIYYSQIVNDFQKGDIAEGYSVSREKKESFPLTVTSAQKNPTAFYLCASSPQGLWDPETQYFGPGTRLLVL.

The chain has TRBV28 and TRBJ2-1, with D perhaps being TRBD1 or TRBD2 (5 bases each). V was pared by 6 bases and J by 7 bases, with 22 bases between. Germline CDR1 MDHEN, CDR2 SYDVKM. This CDR3 region has 16 residues. The CDR3 region is CASRGTFSGSENEQFF. CDR3 sequence (DNA): TGTGCCAGCAGAGGGACCTTTTCTGGGAGTGAAAATGAGCAGTTCTTC.

The V call is TRBV7-9, the J call TRBJ2-7, with TRBD1 matching 8 bases. The V gene's germline CDR1 is SEHNR and CDR2 FQNEAQ (reference sequence). Trimming removed 5 bases from V and 4 bases from J; junction bases left unmatched: 16. The CDR3 has 17 residues. Here the CDR3 reads CASSRRTITGGLYEQYF. For the CDR3, the DNA is TGTGCCAGCAGCCGTCGAACAATTACAGGGGGTTTGTACGAGCAGTACTTC. Variable domain in full (rest from reference TRBV7-9 and TRBJ2-7): DTGVSQNPRHKITKRGQNVTFRCDPISEHNRLYWYRQTLGQGPEFLTYFQNEAQLEKSRLLSDRFSAERPKGSFSTLEIQRTEQGDSAMYLCASSRRTITGGLYEQYFGPGTRLTVT.

The genes are TRBV30 and TRBJ2-6; D possibly corresponds to TRBD1 (5 bases). The CDR3 extends over 13 amino acids. Germline assignment: CDR1 GTSNPN and CDR2 SVGIG (reference sequence). V was cut by 7 bases and J by 2 bases, with 9 bases left in between. The CDR3 protein is CASRAAGANVLTF. The CDR3 coding sequence is TGTGCCTCCAGGGCCGCTGGGGCCAACGTCCTGACTTTC.